This T cell receptor beta chain originates from a study of blood T cell repertoires in COVID-19 (dated by TCRdb to the early 2020s). Background for the entire study: Samples from collaborators originated in the United States, Italy and Spain and spanned both the acute and convalescent phases of COVID-19. The prospective study material was composed of cDNA or gDNA derived from T cells, B-cell-depleted T cells, or PBMCs. The dataset comprised deeply sampled blood TCRbeta repertoires from subjects exposed to, actively infected with, or recovered from COVID-19. The repertoires were released in a freely available public database meant as a resource for research on the immune response to SARS-CoV-2. Samples were obtained from the ongoing ImmuneRACE study (first 160 participants) and from 950 to 1,500 subjects provided by 6 global collaborators. Nearly every sample came with metadata listing a de-identified subject ID, COVID-19 status, age in years and sex. Where available, HLA class I and class II types were obtained from metadata supplied by the sample provider rather than from assay-based typing.

The collaborating institutions used their own protocols to collect whole blood in K2EDTA tubes. Collaborator samples were shipped for TCRbeta analysis as frozen whole blood, isolated PBMCs, or DNA extracted from either sample type. At the junction V is shortened by 5 bases and J by 4 bases; bases outside the gene matches: 16. CDR1 MNHEY and CDR2 SMNVEV are derived from the germline V gene (reference sequence). The CDR3, cysteine through phenylalanine, is 18 amino acids long. The CDR3 DNA has 54 bases and is translated from base 1. TCRbeta CDR3 regions were amplified from genomic DNA using the immunoSEQ Assay, a bias-controlled multiplex PCR. Under the source paper's analysis protocol: Within the assay, amplification of reference gene primers was used to estimate how many nucleated cells each sample contained. To quantify the absolute abundance of each unique TCRbeta CDR3 rearrangement, sequence reads were collapsed and filtered. For each sample, productive Simpson clonality was calculated as the square root of Simpson's diversity index across productive rearrangements. In its TCRdb copy, this immuneACCESS table keeps in-frame sequences only and misses some clones. Where compared with another copy, unresolved V genes explain less than half of these, and the others have no known cause. V, J and clone size are those of that table, while D and trimming were read from the DNA. In this sample the table shows about 490,000 clones, approximately 83% of which occur a single time. In total, the top ten clones hold approximately 3% of the sample.

As for this clone: The target of this receptor is not known. No base quality information exists; no much larger clone differs at one position.

What the study reported, not specific to this receptor: The quantity of clinical and demographic metadata differed by source and by participant and was supplied without curation.

The chain is encoded by TRBV27 joined to TRBJ2-7, and TRBD2 matches 11 of the central bases. The source material was peripheral blood. The clonotype comes from a human donor in a cohort sampled during active COVID-19. The nucleotides read TGTGCCAGCAGTGCCCCGCATGCGCCGGGACTAGCGGTTTACGAGCAGTACTTC. Translated, this is CASSAPHAPGLAVYEQYF.